The present T cell receptor (beta chain) was sequenced within a study of blood T cell repertoires in COVID-19. For the study at large: Acute and convalescent COVID-19 samples came from the United States, Italy and Spain. PBMCs, B-cell-depleted T cells, or T cells provided the cDNA or gDNA that made up the material.

Germline trimming cut 3 bases from V and 3 bases from J; bases unmatched to any gene: 5. CDR1 is SGHNT and CDR2 is YYREEE in the germline V gene (reference sequence). The CDR3 spans 15 residues. Authors' data handling: Quantification of nucleated cells was approximated via reference gene primer amplification. Measured with immunoSEQ multiplex PCR; TCRdb has only the in-frame clones, and not every one. V and J calls and clone size are those listed in that table; D and trimming were worked out from the DNA. The sample consists of 70,000 to 95,000 clones, around 94% of them appearing once. V usage is TRBV5-4 and J usage is TRBJ1-2; 10 bases match TRBD1. The sequence came from a woman aged 60-75 years with active COVID-19. Source material: peripheral blood. The CDR3 nucleotides are TGTGCCAGCAGCTCGCAGACAGGGGGCGACTATGGCTACACCTTC. It encodes CASSSQTGGDYGYTF.